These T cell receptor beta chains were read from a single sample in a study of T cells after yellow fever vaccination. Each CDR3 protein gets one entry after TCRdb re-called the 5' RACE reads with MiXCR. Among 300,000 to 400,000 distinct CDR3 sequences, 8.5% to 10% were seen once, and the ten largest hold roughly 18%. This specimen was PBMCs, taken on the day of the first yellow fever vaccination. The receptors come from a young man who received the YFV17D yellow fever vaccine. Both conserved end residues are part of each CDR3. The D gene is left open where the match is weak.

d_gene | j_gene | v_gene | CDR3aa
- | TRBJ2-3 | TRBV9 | CASSSSATGWGKRATDTQYF
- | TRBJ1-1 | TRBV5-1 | CASSLRTGTEAFF
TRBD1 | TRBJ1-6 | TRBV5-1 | CASSLRDRGRGSYNSPLHF
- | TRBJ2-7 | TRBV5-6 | CASSPPQIGSGYEQYF
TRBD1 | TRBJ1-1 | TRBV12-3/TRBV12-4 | CASTLGDRGTEAFF
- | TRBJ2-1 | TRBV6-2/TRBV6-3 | CASTLGGSRHEQFF
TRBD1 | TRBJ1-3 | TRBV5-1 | CASSTGQGADTIYF
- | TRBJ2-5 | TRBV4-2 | CASSPGLHFTETQYF
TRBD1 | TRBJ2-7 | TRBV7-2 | CASSPAAGGFFEQYF
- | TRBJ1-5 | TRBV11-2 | CASSLDRGGQPQHF
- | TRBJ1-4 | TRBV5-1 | CASSFGRDEKLFF
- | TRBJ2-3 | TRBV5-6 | CASSTRPGTMTADTQYF
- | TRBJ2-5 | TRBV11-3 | CASSSRQETQYF
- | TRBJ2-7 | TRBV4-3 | CASSQEGSSYEQYF
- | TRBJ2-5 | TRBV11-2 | CASSPRDRHQETQYF
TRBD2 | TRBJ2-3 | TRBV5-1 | CASSLYRGGLDTQYF
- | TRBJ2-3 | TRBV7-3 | CASSGGATDTQYF
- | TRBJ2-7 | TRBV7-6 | CASSSAEAYEQYF
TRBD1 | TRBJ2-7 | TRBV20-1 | CSASRRPGGAYEQYF
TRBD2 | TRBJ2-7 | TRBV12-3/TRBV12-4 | CASSSGGGGSYGQYF
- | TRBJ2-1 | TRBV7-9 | CASSLGFTYNEQFF
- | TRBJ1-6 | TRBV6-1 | CASRTQGVHSPLHF
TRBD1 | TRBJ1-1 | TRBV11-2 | CASSLGQRVRF
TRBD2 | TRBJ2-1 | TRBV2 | CASRALTREVDGEQFF
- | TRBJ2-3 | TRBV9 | CASSVVVGSQVGQYF
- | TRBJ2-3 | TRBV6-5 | CASTGGSLDTQYF
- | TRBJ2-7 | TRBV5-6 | CASSFGGGRQGLEQYF